These 20 T cell receptor beta chains share one sample of origin, sequenced in a study of identical twins. TCRdb re-analysed the 5' RACE reads in MiXCR, keeping a single row per CDR3 protein. Of 350,000 to 400,000 distinct CDR3 sequences listed, roughly 9% are singletons. The sequencing input was naive T cells sorted from blood. These receptors were obtained from a woman in her 50s in good health.

This clonotype was seen more than once but under ten times. The V and J genes are TRBV2 and TRBJ1-2; D unresolved. V was shortened by 1 base and J by 3 bases, with 6 bases between the two germline ends. This CDR3 is built from 13 residues. Germline values: CDR1 SNHLY, CDR2 FYNNEI. The CDR3 DNA is TGTGCCAGCAGTGAAGGTACATACTATGGCTACACCTTC. Translation: CASSEGTYYGYTF.

This clonotype was seen only a few times. V usage is TRBV5-1 and J usage is TRBJ2-7; D gene ambiguous. The CDR3 runs to 13 residues. Germline values: CDR1 SGHRS, CDR2 YFSETQ. V gave up 0 bases and J gave up 1 base, with 5 bases separating them. The CDR3 coding sequence is TGCGCCAGCAGCTTGGTACAGTCCTACGAGCAGTACTTC. This encodes CASSLVQSYEQYF.

The gene calls are TRBV5-6 and TRBJ2-5; D remains ambiguous. Germline V lookup: CDR1 SGHDT, CDR2 YYEEEE. V dropped 4 bases and J dropped 3 bases, with 13 bases sitting between them. This CDR3 region has 14 residues. DNA of the CDR3: TGTGCCAGCAGCCCCGTCCCCCGAGAAGAGACCCAGTACTTC. It yields the protein CASSPVPREETQYF.

The rearrangement uses TRBV14 and TRBJ1-5; D gene uncertain. CDR1 is SGHDN, CDR2 FVKESK, per germline. The CDR3 sequence is 12 residues long. The V and J ends lost 3 bases and 5 bases respectively, with 5 bases between them. CDR3 in amino acids: CASSHSDQPQHF. Here the CDR3 DNA reads TGTGCCAGCAGCCATTCGGATCAGCCCCAGCATTTT.

This clonotype was recorded a few times. This chain connects TRBV10-3 to TRBJ2-5, with 8 nucleotides matching TRBD2. The ends lost 10 bases at V and 4 bases at J; junction bases unmatched: 8. This CDR3 has 13 residues. Germline assignment: CDR1 ENHRY and CDR2 SYGVKD. As DNA, the CDR3 is TGTGCCAGCGGACTAGCCCAAAGAGAGACCCAGTACTTC. It codes for CASGLAQRETQYF.

This clonotype came up a few times. The chain couples TRBV7-9 to TRBJ1-1; D unclear. The CDR3 spans 9 residues. With 1 base removed from V and 9 bases from J, the gap between germline ends came to 0 bases. Germline V CDR1 and CDR2: SEHNR, FQNEAQ (reference sequence). The CDR3 region is CASSLEAFF. The CDR3 coding sequence is TGTGCCAGCAGCTTAGAAGCTTTCTTT.

This clonotype was detected only a few times. V gene TRBV5-6 combines with J gene TRBJ2-7; D might be TRBD1 (6 bases). CDR3 size: 15 residues. V shed 0 bases and J shed 0 bases, with 10 bases lying between them. Germline CDR1 and CDR2: SGHDT and YYEEEE. The CDR3 protein is CASSLGQVSSYEQYV. CDR3 DNA sequence: TGTGCCAGCAGCTTGGGACAGGTGAGCTCCTACGAGCAGTACGTC.

In this sample, this clonotype turned up many times. The gene calls are TRBV20-1 and TRBJ2-7; no clear D. V was cut by 5 bases and J by 0 bases, with 11 bases left in between. CDR1 and CDR2 (germline): DFQATT, SNEGSKA (reference sequence). The CDR3 is made up of 13 amino acids. Here the CDR3 reads CSAQPDVSYEQYF. The CDR3 DNA reads TGCAGTGCTCAACCTGACGTCTCCTACGAGCAGTACTTC.

This clonotype came up many times. This chain uses TRBV7-9 with TRBJ2-1; 10 positions match TRBD2. This CDR3 contains 17 residues. V dropped 5 bases and J dropped 8; count of bases not matched to a gene: 15. Per the germline V gene, CDR1 is SEHNR and CDR2 is FQNEAQ (reference sequence). This CDR3 is CASSPPGAGGGGDEQFF. For the CDR3, the DNA is TGTGCCAGCAGCCCACCCGGAGCGGGAGGGGGGGGCGATGAGCAGTTCTTC.

This clonotype appeared a few times. The gene calls are TRBV11-1 and TRBJ2-7; 11 bases map to TRBD2. The junction had 5 bases not matched to a gene; V was cut back by 7 bases and J by 3 bases. This CDR3 has 14 amino acids. CDR1 and CDR2 (germline): SGHAT, FQDESV (reference sequence). CDR3 amino acids: CASTPGTSGYEQYF. Written as DNA, the CDR3 is TGTGCCAGCACCCCCGGGACTAGCGGCTACGAGCAGTACTTC.

This chain uses TRBV11-2 with TRBJ2-1; D is unclear. The CDR3 extends over 13 amino acids. V lost 5 bases, J lost 5 bases, and 10 bases lay in between. Germline CDR1 and CDR2: SGHAT and FQNNGV. CDR3: CASSRVRNNEQFF. CDR3 sequence (DNA): TGTGCCAGCAGCAGAGTTAGGAACAATGAGCAGTTCTTC. Together with reference TRBV11-2 and TRBJ2-1, the CDR3 gives the full variable domain: EAGVAQSPRYKIIEKRQSVAFWCNPISGHATLYWYQQILGQGPKLLIQFQNNGVVDDSQLPKDRFSAERLKGVDSTLKIQPAKLEDSAVYLCASSRVRNNEQFFGPGTRLTVL.

The chain combines TRBV10-3 with TRBJ2-7; D perhaps matches TRBD2 (6 bases). This CDR3 has 16 amino acids. CDR1 is ENHRY and CDR2 is SYGVKD in the germline V gene. V gave up 3 bases and J gave up 5 bases, with 20 bases separating them. The CDR3 here is CAISDFETSRGHEQYF. The DNA for the CDR3 is TGTGCCATCAGTGACTTTGAGACTAGTAGGGGCCACGAGCAGTACTTC.

There are a few counts of this clonotype. The chain is built from TRBV20-1 and TRBJ2-1, with D possibly matching TRBD2 (6 bases). CDR1 DFQATT and CDR2 SNEGSKA come from the germline V gene (reference sequence). V was shortened by 4 bases and J by 10 bases, with 14 bases between the two germline ends. This CDR3 spans 12 amino acids. The CDR3 DNA follows: TGCAGTGCTACAACAACGGGAGACGAGCAGTTCTTC. Its translation: CSATTTGDEQFF.

This clonotype has a handful of counts. The J gene is TRBJ2-3, the V gene TRBV25-1; 9 bases map to TRBD2. The CDR3 is made up of 15 amino acids. Germline CDR1 is MGHDK and CDR2 is SYGVNS. Trimming took 6 bases from V and 8 from J; bases not matched to a gene: 12. CDR3: CASSLSGSAHATQYF. CDR3 coding DNA: TGTGCCAGCAGCCTTAGCGGGAGTGCTCATGCTACGCAGTATTTT.

This clonotype has a handful of counts. The chain carries TRBV12-3 or TRBV12-4 and TRBJ2-2, with D hard to call. The CDR3 runs 14 residues. The ends were cut back, 1 base at V and 4 bases at J, with 7 bases in the middle. DNA for the CDR3: TGTGCCAGCAGTTTAGTCCGATTCACCGGGGAGCTGTTTTTT. Translated: CASSLVRFTGELFF.

The rearrangement links TRBV30 to TRBJ2-7; D may be TRBD2 (6 bases). The germline V gene encodes CDR1 GTSNPN and CDR2 SVGIG (reference sequence). Trimming cost V 0 bases and J 6 bases, with 9 bases left between them. The length of the CDR3 is 12 residues. The CDR3 sequence: CAWSVRGIEQYF. The CDR3 DNA follows: TGTGCCTGGAGTGTACGGGGGATCGAGCAGTACTTC.

This clonotype was detected many times. The chain employs TRBV9 and TRBJ1-6; D call uncertain. Germline V gene lookup returns CDR1 SGDLS and CDR2 YYNGEE. The CDR3 loop spans 15 amino acids. The V and J ends lost 0 bases and 7 bases respectively, with 11 bases between them. In DNA form, the CDR3 reads TGTGCCAGCAGCGTAGGTCGCAGCTACAATTCACCCCTCCACTTT. As protein: CASSVGRSYNSPLHF.

The V and J genes are TRBV3-1 and TRBJ2-1; no definite D call. The CDR3 spans 12 residues. Germline lookup yields CDR1 LGHDT and CDR2 YNNKEL (reference sequence). Trimming removed 4 bases from V and 9 bases from J, with 10 bases in between. CDR3 sequence: CASSPSGGEQFF. CDR3 coding DNA: TGTGCCAGCAGCCCCAGTGGTGGTGAGCAGTTCTTC.

The chain carries TRBV30 and TRBJ2-1; perhaps TRBD2 as D (5 bases). The CDR3 consists of 13 residues. V gave up 2 bases and J gave up 10 bases, with 15 bases separating them. Germline-derived CDR1 and CDR2 are GTSNPN and SVGIG (reference sequence). The CDR3 spells CAWSRRGSREQFF. In nucleotides, the CDR3 is TGTGCCTGGAGTAGGCGCGGGTCCCGGGAGCAGTTCTTC.

There are many counts of this clonotype. The V call is TRBV29-1, the J call TRBJ2-2; no definite D call. The V and J ends lost 4 bases and 0 bases respectively, with 12 bases between them. The CDR3 is 15 residues long. Germline V gene lookup returns CDR1 SQVTM and CDR2 ANQGSEA. In nucleotides, the CDR3 is TGCAGCGTTGGTCCTCAGAGGACGAACACCGGGGAGCTGTTTTTT. This sequence encodes CSVGPQRTNTGELFF.